The entry below describes one T cell receptor beta chain. Its cognate antigen is unknown. The data were taken from a study of shared clonotypes between healthy human individuals. Here immunoSEQ multiplex PCR was the method, and the copy in TCRdb shows in-frame clones only, minus some. The sample has around 600,000 clones, roughly 97% seen once. The study's findings and limits: An expected dependence of interdonor clonotype sharing on sequencing depth was noted. Sequencing of the sorted subsets was shown by rarefaction to be incomplete despite large depth.

The sequence was collected from a woman in her 30s in good health. Specimen: naive CD4+ T cells sorted from blood. Noted subset: CD45RA+ positively selected.

CDR3 sequence (DNA): TGTGCCAGCAGCCAAGGGCGGGGAAGCTCCTACAATGAGCAGTTCTTC. The encoded protein is CASSQGRGSSYNEQFF. This chain joins TRBV4-2 and TRBJ2-1; maybe TRBD2 (6 bases). Between the trimmed V and J ends, which lost 1 base and 0 bases, there was a span of 10 bases. Germline V gene data show CDR1 as LGHNA and CDR2 as YNFKEQ. The CDR3 covers 16 residues.